Each of the 16 T cell receptor beta chains below was sequenced from the same sample in a study of CD8+CD57+ T cells in acquired aplastic anemia. Profiles of TCR beta VDJ and CDR3 were generated from a genomic DNA template. TCRdb re-derived calls from the reads in MiXCR, one entry per CDR3 protein. This sample has 150,000 to 200,000 distinct CDR3 sequences, with around 60% found just once. Specimen: sorted CD4+, CD8+, or CD8+CD57+ T cells (not recorded which) from PBMCs. The receptors come from a human donor in good health.

The chain carries TRBV3-1 and TRBJ2-2, with D perhaps matching TRBD1 (6 bases). The length of the CDR3 is 13 residues. Germline values: CDR1 LGHDT, CDR2 YNNKEL (reference sequence). V was trimmed by 7 bases and J by 6 bases, leaving 12 bases between them. CDR3 DNA: TGTGCCAGCATACAGGGATCGGCCGGGGAGCTGTTTTTT. Amino acid sequence: CASIQGSAGELFF.

The CDR3 DNA reads as TGTGCCAGCATCTCAGGGGGCTTCGGGGAGCTGTTTTTT. It translates to CASISGGFGELFF. The J gene is TRBJ2-2, the V gene TRBV7-2; 8 bases match TRBD1. The length of the CDR3 is 13 residues. From germline, CDR1 is SGHTA and CDR2 FQGNSA. J was trimmed by 7 bases and V by 7 bases; bases with no gene match: 5. The full variable domain, its missing parts supplied by reference TRBV7-2 and TRBJ2-2, is GAGVSQSPSNKVTEKGKDVELRCDPISGHTALYWYRQSLGQGLEFLIYFQGNSAPDKSGLPSDRFSAERTGGSVSTLTIQRTQQEDSAVYLCASISGGFGELFFGEGSRLTVL.

Many counts were recorded for this clonotype. V gene TRBV19 combines with J gene TRBJ2-1; D gene uncertain. This CDR3 has 17 amino acids. The V and J ends lost 1 base and 0 bases respectively, with 13 bases between them. CDR1 LNHDA and CDR2 SQIVND come from the germline V gene (reference sequence). The CDR3 DNA sequence: TGTGCCAGTAGTATAGCCGGACCGTTAATCTCCTACAATGAGCAGTTCTTC. It encodes CASSIAGPLISYNEQFF.

The chain carries TRBV2 and TRBJ1-6, with 9 bases lining up with TRBD1. Germline lookup yields CDR1 SNHLY and CDR2 FYNNEI. J gave up 7 bases and V 9 bases, and 13 bases lay outside the gene matches. This CDR3 contains 16 residues. The CDR3 nucleotides read TGTGCCAGACGGGAACAGGGGGCGTCGGGAAATTCACCCCTCCACTTT. It translates to CARREQGASGNSPLHF.

This clonotype was observed a few times. This rearrangement joins TRBV29-1 to TRBJ2-7; 7 positions agree with TRBD1. The CDR3 sequence is 12 residues long. With V trimmed by 6 bases and J by 2 bases, 4 bases remained unmatched. The germline gives CDR1 SQVTM, CDR2 ANQGSEA. CDR3 in DNA: TGCAGCGTAAGGACAGGCCCCTACGAGCAGTACTTC. Encoded protein: CSVRTGPYEQYF.

The chain has TRBV10-3 and TRBJ2-1; 7 bases map to TRBD1. V dropped 6 bases and J dropped 5; count of bases not matched to a gene: 7. The CDR3 is 14 residues long. Germline V gene lookup returns CDR1 ENHRY and CDR2 SYGVKD. CDR3 residues: CAIRPGGTDNEQFF. Here the CDR3 DNA reads TGTGCCATCAGGCCCGGTGGGACAGACAATGAGCAGTTCTTC.

This clonotype is medium-sized by share. The gene calls are TRBV9 and TRBJ2-2; no definite D call. V was cut by 3 bases and J by 5 bases, with 5 bases left in between. Per the germline V gene, CDR1 is SGDLS and CDR2 is YYNGEE. The CDR3 extends over 12 amino acids. The CDR3 DNA is TGTGCCAGCAGCGACAGAACCGGGGAGCTGTTTTTT. Protein sequence: CASSDRTGELFF. Full variable domain (outside the CDR3, taken from reference TRBV9 and TRBJ2-2): DSGVTQTPKHLITATGQRVTLRCSPRSGDLSVYWYQQSLDQGLQFLIQYYNGEERAKGNILERFSAQQFPDLHSELNLSSLELGDSALYFCASSDRTGELFFGEGSRLTVL.

The chain employs TRBV9 and TRBJ1-6; D possibly corresponds to TRBD1 (6 bases). The V end lost 0 bases, the J end lost 6 bases, and 7 bases lay between the germline ends. Germline V gives CDR1 SGDLS, CDR2 YYNGEE. The CDR3 is 14 amino acids. CDR3 coding DNA: TGTGCCAGCAGCGTAGGGGACACTAATTCACCCCTCCACTTT. Translated: CASSVGDTNSPLHF.

This clonotype has ten or more counts. The J gene is TRBJ2-3, the V gene TRBV5-8, with 9 bases identical to TRBD1. The CDR3 loop spans 17 amino acids. Looked up from germline, CDR1 is SGHTS and CDR2 is YDEGEE. Trimming at V came to 4 bases and at J to 2 bases, leaving 11 bases not matched to a gene. The CDR3 protein is CASSKAIGQGYTDTQYF. CDR3 in DNA: TGTGCCAGCAGCAAAGCAATAGGACAGGGGTACACAGATACGCAGTATTTT. Full variable domain (rest looked up from reference TRBV5-8 and TRBJ2-3): EAGVTQSPTHLIKTRGQQATLRCSPISGHTSVYWYQQALGLGLQFLLWYDEGEERNRGNFPPRFSGRQFPNYSSELNVNALELEDSALYLCASSKAIGQGYTDTQYFGPGTRLTVL.

The chain uses TRBV10-2 and TRBJ1-2; D gene uncertain. V was pared by 8 bases and J by 7 bases, with 14 bases between. The CDR3 is 12 residues long. The germline V gene encodes CDR1 WSHSY and CDR2 SAAADI. CDR3 loop: CASRTVISGYTF. The CDR3 DNA sequence: TGCGCCAGCCGGACCGTCATTAGTGGCTACACCTTC.

This clonotype was detected many times. V gene TRBV2 combines with J gene TRBJ1-5; maybe TRBD1 (6 bases). Trimming took off 6 bases at V and 7 bases at J, with 19 bases between the two ends. This CDR3 spans 15 amino acids. Germline V gives CDR1 SNHLY, CDR2 FYNNEI. The CDR3 here is CASSDPTGQGQPQHF. CDR3 sequence (DNA): TGTGCCAGCAGCGACCCGACAGGCCAGGGACAGCCCCAGCATTTT.

The rearrangement joins TRBV7-9 to TRBJ2-7; weak D call: TRBD2 (5 bases). The length of the CDR3 is 13 residues. Germline V gene lookup returns CDR1 SEHNR and CDR2 FQNEAQ (reference sequence). V was shortened by 4 bases and J by 12 bases, with 19 bases between the two germline ends. DNA of the CDR3: TGTGCCAGCAGCTCGAAGATGGACTGGGATCGGTACTTC. Translating gives CASSSKMDWDRYF.

The V call is TRBV5-8, the J call TRBJ2-7; no definite D call. Trimming removed 3 bases at V and 4 bases at J, with 20 bases between. CDR1 and CDR2 (germline): SGHTS, YDEGEE. CDR3 length equals 16 residues. CDR3 coding DNA: TGTGCCAGCAGCTCAATTTCAGGTGGTAATCCATACGAGCAGTACTTC. It codes for CASSSISGGNPYEQYF.

This clonotype came up many times. The rearrangement links TRBV4-3 to TRBJ2-5, with 9 bases that match TRBD1. Germline V gene data show CDR1 as LGHNA and CDR2 as YSLEER. The CDR3 length is 15 residues. V trimming: 1 base; J trimming: 4 bases; junction bases outside the gene matches: 4. CDR3 sequence reads: CASSQGTGDGETQYF. In DNA form, the CDR3 reads TGCGCCAGCAGCCAAGGGACAGGGGACGGAGAGACCCAGTACTTC.

This clonotype has only one observation. The chain links TRBV7-9 to TRBJ2-2; D is possibly TRBD1 or TRBD2 (6 bases each). The V gene lost 2 bases and the J gene lost 3 bases, with 22 bases spanning the gap. CDR1 and CDR2 (germline): SEHNR, FQNEAQ (reference sequence). The CDR3 runs 19 residues. The CDR3 loop is CASSLKGSGEDEYTGELFF. DNA for the CDR3: TGTGCCAGCAGCTTAAAGGGTTCAGGGGAGGATGAATACACCGGGGAGCTGTTTTTT.

This clonotype was picked up many times. The chain is built from TRBV6-5 and TRBJ2-1; the match to TRBD1 covers 10 bases. Germline CDR1 and CDR2: MNHEY and SVGAGI. The CDR3 covers 15 residues. The trim removed 6 bases at V and 2 bases at J, leaving 4 bases unmatched. DNA for the CDR3: TGTGCCAGCAGGATCGGGACAGGGGCCTACAATGAGCAGTTCTTC. Translating gives CASRIGTGAYNEQFF.